Each of the 21 T cell receptor beta chains below was sequenced from the same sample in a study of neoadjuvant nivolumab and ipilimumab in lung cancer. Only in-frame clones appear in the TCRdb table, and some are missing; sequencing was by immunoSEQ multiplex PCR. Among approximately 31,000 clones, roughly nine tenths were seen once, and the ten largest hold 2% to 2.5%. Material: peripheral blood, obtained after neoadjuvant nivolumab, alone or with ipilimumab, at or shortly before surgery. These receptors were collected from an adult with non-small cell lung cancer.

This chain joins TRBV7-3 and TRBJ2-2; 13 bases match TRBD2. Unmatched junction bases numbered 9, after V lost 4 bases and J lost 1 base. The CDR3 runs to 19 residues. Germline CDR1 reads SGHTA; CDR2 reads FQGTGA. This chain's CDR3 is CASSSPGLAGDLNTGELFF. CDR3 sequence (DNA): TGTGCCAGCAGCTCCCCAGGACTAGCGGGAGACCTGAACACCGGGGAGCTGTTTTTT.

This chain links TRBV5-5 with TRBJ2-5; D gene unclear. In germline, CDR1 is SGHKS, CDR2 YYEKEE (reference sequence). V gave up 3 bases and J gave up 3 bases, with 15 bases separating them. This CDR3 comprises 15 residues. For the CDR3, the DNA is TGTGCCAGCAGCTCGCGTCCGGGCGTGAAAGAGACCCAGTACTTC. Translating gives CASSSRPGVKETQYF.

The genes are TRBV20-1 and TRBJ1-1, with D perhaps TRBD1 (5 bases). Trimming removed 6 bases at V and 9 bases at J, with 14 bases between. The CDR3 contains 11 residues. In germline, CDR1 is DFQATT, CDR2 SNEGSKA (reference sequence). The CDR3 DNA reads as TGCAGTGCCACGGTAGGGACTAAAGCTTTCTTT. Translating gives CSATVGTKAFF.

The V gene is TRBV7-9, the J gene TRBJ2-7; D possibly uses TRBD1 or TRBD2 (5 bases each). There are 14 residues in the CDR3. Germline CDR1 is SEHNR and CDR2 is FQNEAQ (reference sequence). V was cut by 3 bases and J by 4 bases, with 13 bases left in between. The CDR3 here is CASSLRGDGYEQYF. As DNA, the CDR3 is TGTGCCAGCAGCTTGAGAGGGGACGGGTACGAGCAGTACTTC.

The J gene is TRBJ1-5, the V gene TRBV10-3, with TRBD1 identical over 7 bases. Germline CDR1 and CDR2: ENHRY and SYGVKD. There are 14 residues in the CDR3. J gave up 7 bases and V 3 bases, and 6 bases lay outside the gene matches. CDR3 residues: CAISETGDFQPQHF. The CDR3 DNA reads as TGTGCCATCAGTGAAACAGGGGATTTCCAGCCCCAGCATTTT.

This chain links TRBV6-1 with TRBJ2-1; D could derive from TRBD1 or TRBD2 (5 bases each). The V gene's germline CDR1 is MNHNS and CDR2 SASEGT. The CDR3 consists of 14 residues. V was cut by 6 bases and J by 9 bases, with 18 bases left in between. This CDR3 reads CASSTGTVGGEQFF. Written as DNA, the CDR3 is TGTGCCAGCAGCACCGGGACGGTTGGTGGTGAGCAGTTCTTC.

This chain uses TRBV7-7 with TRBJ2-3, with 8 bases fitting TRBD2. Germline CDR1 and CDR2: SSHAT and FNYEAQ (reference sequence). With V trimmed by 11 bases and J by 14 bases, 9 bases remained unmatched. CDR3 size: 10 residues. In nucleotides, the CDR3 is TGTGCCTCCGGGCGGGAGGTAGCGTATTTT. It encodes CASGREVAYF.

The chain recombines TRBV14 with TRBJ1-2, with TRBD1 matching over 8 bases. This CDR3 has 15 residues. Germline V lookup: CDR1 SGHDN, CDR2 FVKESK. The ends lost 3 bases at V and 7 bases at J; junction bases unmatched: 10. This CDR3 reads CASSHWGQGASGYTF. CDR3 sequence (DNA): TGTGCCAGCAGCCATTGGGGGCAGGGGGCTTCTGGCTACACCTTC.

Comment on this clone: Other nucleotide sequences from this sample produce the same CDR3. The gene calls are TRBV5-1 and TRBJ1-5, with D hard to call. From germline, CDR1 is SGHRS and CDR2 YFSETQ. Trimming removed 0 bases from V and 3 bases from J, with 7 bases in between. The CDR3 has 14 amino acids. For the CDR3, the DNA is TGCGCCAGCAGCTTGGAAGGGTCCAATCAGCCCCAGCATTTT. Translation gives CASSLEGSNQPQHF.

This rearrangement joins TRBV19 to TRBJ2-1; 9 nucleotides agree with TRBD2. V shed 6 bases, J shed 5 bases, and the junction held 8 bases outside the gene matches. The CDR3 is 15 amino acids. From germline, CDR1 is LNHDA and CDR2 SQIVND (reference sequence). This CDR3 reads CASSYKREAHNEQFF. The CDR3 DNA sequence: TGTGCCAGTAGCTACAAGCGGGAGGCACACAATGAGCAGTTCTTC. Variable domain in full (rest from reference TRBV19 and TRBJ2-1): DGGITQSPKYLFRKEGQNVTLSCEQNLNHDAMYWYRQDPGQGLRLIYYSQIVNDFQKGDIAEGYSVSREKKESFPLTVTSAQKNPTAFYLCASSYKREAHNEQFFGPGTRLTVL.

The V and J genes are TRBV4-2 and TRBJ2-3; 10 positions match TRBD1. The CDR3 has 16 residues. The germline gives CDR1 LGHNA, CDR2 YNFKEQ. The junction had 4 bases not matched to a gene; V was cut back by 0 bases and J by 4 bases. The CDR3 bases are TGTGCCAGCAGCCAAGATCGGGACAGGGGAGCAGATACGCAGTATTTT. Its translation is CASSQDRDRGADTQYF.

The V call is TRBV10-3, the J call TRBJ1-2, with 7 bases lining up with TRBD1. The germline gives CDR1 ENHRY, CDR2 SYGVKD. This CDR3 has 15 amino acids. Unmatched junction bases numbered 8, after V lost 1 base and J lost 6 bases. The CDR3: CAISEWGTGEDGYTF. CDR3 nucleotides: TGTGCCATCAGTGAGTGGGGAACAGGGGAGGATGGCTACACCTTC.

V usage is TRBV18 and J usage is TRBJ2-5, with a possible D match to TRBD1 (5 bases). Germline V CDR1 and CDR2: KGHSH, LQKENI. The V end was cut by 6 bases, the J end by 5 bases, with 13 bases between. The CDR3 consists of 13 residues. The CDR3, as DNA: TGTGCCAGCTCTCAAACCAAGGGGGAGACCCAGTACTTC. This encodes CASSQTKGETQYF.

The V and J genes are TRBV5-1 and TRBJ1-3; possible D gene TRBD1, 5 bases. In germline, CDR1 is SGHRS, CDR2 YFSETQ. This CDR3 region has 16 residues. Trimming took 0 bases from V and 4 from J, leaving 14 bases between them. The CDR3 sequence is CASSLDRGLRGNTIYF. CDR3 DNA sequence: TGCGCCAGCAGCTTGGATCGGGGCTTGAGGGGAAACACCATATATTTT.

The chain uses TRBV7-3 and TRBJ2-1; the match to TRBD2 covers 10 bases. With V trimmed by 5 bases and J by 9 bases, 7 bases remained unmatched. The CDR3 spans 14 residues. Per the germline V gene, CDR1 is SGHTA and CDR2 is FQGTGA. DNA for the CDR3: TGTGCCAGCAGCGACCTAGCGGGAGTAGGTGAGCAGTTCTTC. It is translated as CASSDLAGVGEQFF.

The chain joins TRBV7-6 to TRBJ1-5; no clear D gene. The V end lost 3 bases, the J end lost 3 bases, and 6 bases lay between the germline ends. CDR1 and CDR2 (germline): SGHVS, FNYEAQ. This CDR3 has 13 residues. CDR3 coding DNA: TGTGCCAGCAGCTTTTCCATCAATCAGCCCCAGCATTTT. This translates into CASSFSINQPQHF. The full variable domain, rest sourced from reference TRBV7-6 and TRBJ1-5, is GAGVSQSPRYKVTKRGQDVALRCDPISGHVSLYWYRQALGQGPEFLTYFNYEAQQDKSGLPNDRFSAERPEGSISTLTIQRTEQRDSAMYRCASSFSINQPQHFGDGTRLSIL.

Here the CDR3 DNA reads TGTGCCAGCAGCGTATCGGAGGGGCATGAGCAGTTCTTC. As protein: CASSVSEGHEQFF. The rearrangement uses TRBV9 and TRBJ2-1; tentative D call: TRBD2 (6 bases). CDR3 length: 13 residues. With 1 base removed from V and 8 bases from J, the gap between germline ends came to 10 bases. Per the germline V gene, CDR1 is SGDLS and CDR2 is YYNGEE.

The gene calls are TRBV19 and TRBJ2-2; 9 bases agree with TRBD2. J lost 1 base, V lost 6 bases, and 6 bases had no gene match. The germline V gene encodes CDR1 LNHDA and CDR2 SQIVND (reference sequence). The CDR3 length is 16 residues. CDR3 coding DNA: TGTGCCAGTAGATTGCGAGCGGGAGGGAACACCGGGGAGCTGTTTTTT. Its translation is CASRLRAGGNTGELFF.

This chain joins TRBV7-9 and TRBJ2-7, with 9 bases matching TRBD2. Germline assignment: CDR1 SEHNR and CDR2 FQNEAQ (reference sequence). V was pared by 1 base and J by 0 bases, with 7 bases of the junction left unmatched. The CDR3 consists of 17 residues. CDR3 protein: CASSLVGSGSGSYEQYF. The CDR3 DNA reads as TGTGCCAGCAGCTTAGTAGGTAGCGGGAGCGGCTCCTACGAGCAGTACTTC.

This clone has only a few counts. The CDR3 DNA reads TGTGCCAGCAGCTTGGTTCAGCGCTACGAGCAGTACTTC. Translation: CASSLVQRYEQYF. The J gene is TRBJ2-7, the V gene TRBV5-6; D remains unclear. Germline V gene lookup returns CDR1 SGHDT and CDR2 YYEEEE. Trimming removed 0 bases from V and 3 bases from J, with 7 bases in between. CDR3 size: 13 residues. Together with reference TRBV5-6 and TRBJ2-7, the CDR3 gives the full variable domain: DAGVTQSPTHLIKTRGQQVTLRCSPKSGHDTVSWYQQALGQGPQFIFQYYEEEERQRGNFPDRFSGHQFPNYSSELNVNALLLGDSALYLCASSLVQRYEQYFGPGTRLTVT.

This clone was seen only once. The chain carries TRBV5-1 and TRBJ2-1, with TRBD2 matching 12 bases. The V and J ends lost 0 bases and 7 bases, in that order; junction bases with no gene match: 5. The length of the CDR3 is 16 residues. Germline V gene sequence: CDR1 SGHRS, CDR2 YFSETQ. The CDR3, as DNA: TGCGCCAGCAGCTTGGGGACTAGCGGGAAGGGGAATGAGCAGTTCTTC. Protein: CASSLGTSGKGNEQFF.